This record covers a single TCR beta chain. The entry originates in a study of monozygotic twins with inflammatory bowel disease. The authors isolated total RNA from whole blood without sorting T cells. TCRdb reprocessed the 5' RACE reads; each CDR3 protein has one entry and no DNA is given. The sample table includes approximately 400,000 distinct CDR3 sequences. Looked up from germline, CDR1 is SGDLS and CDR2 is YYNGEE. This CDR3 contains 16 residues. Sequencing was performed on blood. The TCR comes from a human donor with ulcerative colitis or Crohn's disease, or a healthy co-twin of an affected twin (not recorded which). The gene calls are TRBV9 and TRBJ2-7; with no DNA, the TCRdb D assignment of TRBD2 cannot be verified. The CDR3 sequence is CASSRGGRAFSYEQYF.